This T cell receptor (beta chain) is drawn from a study of T-cell reconstitution after alpha-beta-depleted transplantation in children. The CDR3 consists of 15 residues. Trimming at V came to 6 bases and at J to 6 bases, leaving 15 bases not matched to a gene. Per the germline V gene, CDR1 is DFQATT and CDR2 is SNEGSKA (reference sequence). It was with unique molecular identifiers that the TCRbeta library was prepared. TCRdb called the PCR reads again in MiXCR, with one record for every CDR3 protein. The data contain over 150,000 distinct CDR3 sequences, around 7% of them singletons. General study findings and limits: Alpha-beta T cells about two months after transplant reportedly derived from several hundred expanded graft clones. By one year post-transplant, T-cell counts and diversity largely arose from T cells that were newly produced.

About this clonotype itself: Its antigen is currently unknown.

The source of this sequence is a boy between 2 and 10 years old with acute lymphoblastic leukemia, due to receive a stem cell transplant. The chain has TRBV20-1 and TRBJ2-7, with 9 bases lining up with TRBD1. The sample consisted of PBMCs, taken before TCRalphabeta/CD19-depleted stem cell transplant. This chain's CDR3 is CSARSRDRGGLEQYF. DNA of the CDR3: TGCAGTGCCAGGTCCCGTGACAGGGGGGGGCTCGAGCAGTACTTC.